This passage covers 11 T cell receptor beta chains from one sample sequenced in a study of beta chain features in type 1 diabetes. Investigators reverse transcribed all isolated RNA, so they sequenced expressed TCRB transcripts. The method was immunoSEQ multiplex PCR; TCRdb's version includes in-frame clones alone and lacks a portion of them. The data hold around 340,000 clones, with around a fifth observed a single time. Specimen: naive CD4+ T cells from blood. Receptors originate from a woman between 18 and 29 years old in good health.

The chain employs TRBV4-3 and TRBJ2-5, with D perhaps TRBD1 (6 bases). The CDR3 is 17 residues long. The V end lost 1 base, the J end lost 2 bases, and 17 bases lay between the germline ends. Looked up from germline, CDR1 is LGHNA and CDR2 is YSLEER. The CDR3 is CASSQARRGGRQETQYF. The CDR3 DNA is TGCGCCAGCAGCCAAGCTCGCAGAGGGGGTAGGCAAGAGACCCAGTACTTC.

This clone has just a few counts. The V gene is TRBV7-2, the J gene TRBJ1-1; D is perhaps TRBD1 (5 bases). Germline loops: CDR1 SGHTA, CDR2 FQGNSA. This CDR3 has 13 residues. V was pared by 5 bases and J by 4 bases, with 11 bases between. CDR3 sequence reads: CASSPRVVTEAFF. CDR3 sequence (DNA): TGTGCCAGCAGCCCCAGGGTCGTCACTGAAGCTTTCTTT. Together with reference TRBV7-2 and TRBJ1-1, the CDR3 gives the full variable domain: GAGVSQSPSNKVTEKGKDVELRCDPISGHTALYWYRQSLGQGLEFLIYFQGNSAPDKSGLPSDRFSAERTGGSVSTLTIQRTQQEDSAVYLCASSPRVVTEAFFGQGTRLTVV.

This clone was detected a few times. This chain joins TRBV6-5 and TRBJ1-3; D ambiguous. Per germline, CDR1 MNHEY and CDR2 SVGAGI. This CDR3 comprises 16 residues. V lost 0 bases and J lost 0, with 9 bases in between. This CDR3 reads CASSYSPHSSGNTIYF. CDR3 nucleotide sequence: TGTGCCAGCAGTTACTCGCCTCACTCCTCTGGAAACACCATATATTTT.

This clone has just a few counts. J is TRBJ2-1 and V is TRBV11-2, with D possibly matching TRBD2 (7 bases). The V gene's germline CDR1 is SGHAT and CDR2 FQNNGV. Trimming left V 5 bases short and J 2 bases short, with 19 bases between. CDR3 length equals 17 residues. CDR3 DNA sequence: TGTGCCAGCAGCCCCGGGAAGACGCGGGGGCCCTACAATGAGCAGTTCTTC. It encodes CASSPGKTRGPYNEQFF. The entire variable domain, with the rest obtained from reference TRBV11-2 and TRBJ2-1, is as follows: EAGVAQSPRYKIIEKRQSVAFWCNPISGHATLYWYQQILGQGPKLLIQFQNNGVVDDSQLPKDRFSAERLKGVDSTLKIQPAKLEDSAVYLCASSPGKTRGPYNEQFFGPGTRLTVL.

The CDR3, as DNA: TGTGCCAGCAGCGTAGCTGAACTAGCGACAGATACGCAGTATTTT. Protein: CASSVAELATDTQYF. The chain combines TRBV9 with TRBJ2-3, with TRBD2 matching over 7 bases. The CDR3 length is 15 residues. V shed 0 bases, J shed 3 bases, and the junction held 4 bases outside the gene matches. From germline, CDR1 is SGDLS and CDR2 YYNGEE.

The chain uses TRBV18 and TRBJ1-2; D is undetermined. Germline CDR1 KGHSH, CDR2 LQKENI. Trimming stripped 3 bases from V and 6 bases from J, with 11 bases between. The CDR3 totals 13 residues. CDR3 region: CASSPSGKNGYTF. The CDR3 DNA sequence: TGTGCCAGCTCACCGTCAGGAAAAAATGGCTACACCTTC. The full variable domain, in which reference TRBV18 and TRBJ1-2 provide the parts outside the CDR3, is NAGVMQNPRHLVRRRGQEARLRCSPMKGHSHVYWYRQLPEEGLKFMVYLQKENIIDESGMPKERFSAEFPKEGPSILRIQQVVRGDSAAYFCASSPSGKNGYTFGSGTRLTVV.

The rearrangement uses TRBV6-6 and TRBJ2-2; a weak D match, TRBD2 (6 bases). CDR3 size: 14 residues. CDR1 MNHNY and CDR2 SVGAGI come from the germline V gene (reference sequence). V lost 7 bases, J lost 2 bases, and 11 bases lay in between. For the CDR3, the DNA is TGTGCCAGCATCCCCGGGACTAACACCGGGGAGCTGTTTTTT. Translated, it gives CASIPGTNTGELFF.

Note on this clone: Other DNA sequences of this sample code for an identical CDR3. The chain carries TRBV20-1 and TRBJ2-5; no clear D. Germline loops: CDR1 DFQATT, CDR2 SNEGSKA (reference sequence). This CDR3 has 11 residues. Trimming removed 3 bases at V and 4 bases at J, with 6 bases between. CDR3 DNA: TGCAGTGCTAGGAGCTTAGAGACCCAGTACTTC. It translates to CSARSLETQYF.

This clone was detected only once. V and J are TRBV7-9 and TRBJ1-1; tentatively, D is TRBD1 (5 bases). CDR3 length: 18 residues. V was trimmed by 5 bases and J by 1 base, leaving 23 bases between them. CDR1 is SEHNR and CDR2 is FQNEAQ in the germline V gene (reference sequence). DNA of the CDR3: TGTGCCAGCAGCGTCCAGGGACTTCGTCACTTGCGGAACACTGAAGCTTTCTTT. Translated, it gives CASSVQGLRHLRNTEAFF.

The CDR3 loop is CASSKVGGGEMNTEAFF. In DNA form, the CDR3 reads TGTGCCAGCAGCAAGGTCGGTGGGGGGGAGATGAACACTGAAGCTTTCTTT. V gene TRBV21-1 combines with J gene TRBJ1-1. TRBV21-1 is classified as a pseudogene. This CDR3 is 17 amino acids long.

The table lists this clone with a few counts. J is TRBJ2-7 and V is TRBV6-6; TRBD2 matches 7 bases. Germline loops: CDR1 MNHNY, CDR2 SVGAGI (reference sequence). V trimming: 7 bases; J trimming: 0 bases; junction bases outside the gene matches: 6. The CDR3 totals 14 residues. CDR3 residues: CASKKRDPSYEQYF. The CDR3 DNA follows: TGTGCCAGCAAGAAGCGGGATCCCTCCTACGAGCAGTACTTC.